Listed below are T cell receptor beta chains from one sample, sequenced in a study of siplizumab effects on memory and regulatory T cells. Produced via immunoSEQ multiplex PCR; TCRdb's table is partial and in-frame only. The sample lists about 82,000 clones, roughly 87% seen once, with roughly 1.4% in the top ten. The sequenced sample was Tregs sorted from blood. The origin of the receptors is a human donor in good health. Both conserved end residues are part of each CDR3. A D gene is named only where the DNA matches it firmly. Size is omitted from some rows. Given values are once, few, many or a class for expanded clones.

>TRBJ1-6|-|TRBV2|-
CASSLTGINSPLHF
TGTGCCAGCAGTTTAACAGGCATTAATTCACCCCTCCACTTT
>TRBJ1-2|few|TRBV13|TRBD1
CASSFGDRGGYGYTF
TGTGCCAGCAGCTTTGGCGACAGGGGCGGCTATGGCTACACCTTC
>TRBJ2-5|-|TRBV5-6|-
CASTSRWETQYF
TGTGCCAGCACCTCCCGATGGGAGACCCAGTACTTC
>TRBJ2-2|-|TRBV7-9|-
CASTPPVSATGELFF
TGTGCCAGCACCCCCCCCGTTAGCGCGACCGGGGAGCTGTTTTTT
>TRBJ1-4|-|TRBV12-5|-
CASGLGSSWEKLFF
TGTGCTAGTGGTTTGGGGAGCAGCTGGGAAAAACTGTTTTTT
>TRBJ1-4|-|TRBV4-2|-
CASSLPGQSSEKLFF
TGTGCCAGCAGCCTCCCGGGACAAAGCTCTGAAAAACTGTTTTTT
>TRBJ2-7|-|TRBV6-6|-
CASTIPPGTEVYEQYF
TGTGCCAGCACCATCCCCCCCGGGACTGAAGTCTACGAGCAGTACTTC
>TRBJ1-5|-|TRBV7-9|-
CASSPGTWDNQPQHF
TGTGCCAGCAGCCCAGGGACATGGGACAATCAGCCCCAGCATTTT
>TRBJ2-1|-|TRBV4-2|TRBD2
CASSQEWSGGATEQFF
TGTGCCAGCAGCCAAGAATGGAGCGGGGGGGCCACTGAGCAGTTCTTC
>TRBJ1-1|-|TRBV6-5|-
CASSPGSVNTEAFF
TGTGCCAGCAGTCCAGGGAGCGTAAACACTGAAGCTTTCTTT
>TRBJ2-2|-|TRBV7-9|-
CASTPGPGELFF
TGTGCCAGCACCCCTGGGCCCGGGGAGCTGTTTTTT
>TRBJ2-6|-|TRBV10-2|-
CASRQTQGGYSGANVLTF
TGCGCCAGCAGACAAACCCAAGGTGGTTACTCTGGGGCCAACGTCCTGACTTTC
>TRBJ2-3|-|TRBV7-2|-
CASSRRRGGGVDTQYF
TGTGCCAGCAGCCGACGGCGGGGCGGGGGCGTGGATACGCAGTATTTT
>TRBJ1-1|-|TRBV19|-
CASSPGPPRNTEAFF
TGTGCCAGTAGCCCTGGGCCCCCCAGGAACACTGAAGCTTTCTTT
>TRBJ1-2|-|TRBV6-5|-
CASSYSRHYGYTF
TGTGCCAGCAGTTACTCGAGGCATTATGGCTACACCTTC
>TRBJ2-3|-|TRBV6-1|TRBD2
CATRAGGPTDTQYF
TGTGCCACCCGAGCGGGGGGACCCACAGATACGCAGTATTTT
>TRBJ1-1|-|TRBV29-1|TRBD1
CSVRTGGNTEAFF
TGCAGCGTACGGACAGGGGGCAACACTGAAGCTTTCTTT
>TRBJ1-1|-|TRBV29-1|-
CSVFWSGLPEAFF
TGCAGCGTTTTTTGGTCAGGGTTACCCGAAGCTTTCTTT
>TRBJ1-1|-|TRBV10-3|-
CAISERPGNTEAFF
TGTGCCATCAGTGAGCGCCCAGGCAACACTGAAGCTTTCTTT
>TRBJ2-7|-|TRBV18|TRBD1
CASSPATGADYEQYF
TGTGCCAGCTCACCGGCGACAGGGGCTGACTACGAGCAGTACTTC
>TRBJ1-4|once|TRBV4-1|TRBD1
CASSQEPGQGVIRTEKLFF
TGCGCCAGCAGCCAAGAGCCTGGACAGGGAGTTATTCGGACTGAAAAACTGTTTTTT
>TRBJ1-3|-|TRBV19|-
CASSLSGNTIYF
TGTGCCAGTAGTTTGTCTGGAAACACCATATATTTT
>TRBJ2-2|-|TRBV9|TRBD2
CASSAGRGSGVYSAGELFF
TGTGCCAGCAGCGCGGGGAGGGGCTCCGGAGTATACTCGGCCGGGGAGCTGTTTTTT
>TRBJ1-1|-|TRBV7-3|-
CASSLYPGTEAFF
TGTGCCAGCAGCTTATATCCCGGGACTGAAGCTTTCTTT
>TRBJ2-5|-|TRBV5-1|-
CASSLGLIGQYF
TGCGCCAGCAGCTTGGGACTCATAGGCCAGTACTTC
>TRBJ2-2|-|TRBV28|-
CASSPLFGELFF
TGTGCCAGCAGTCCCTTATTCGGGGAGCTGTTTTTT
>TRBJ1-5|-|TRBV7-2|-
CASSLASRVGQPQHF
TGTGCCAGCAGCTTAGCCTCGAGGGTTGGACAGCCCCAGCATTTT
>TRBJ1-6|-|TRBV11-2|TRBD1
CASSLGQGNSPLHF
TGTGCCAGCAGCTTAGGACAGGGTAATTCACCCCTCCACTTT
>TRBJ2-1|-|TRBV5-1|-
CASSLVLGYNEQFF
TGCGCCAGCAGCTTGGTTCTGGGGTACAATGAGCAGTTCTTC
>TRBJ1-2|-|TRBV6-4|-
CASSLYWNIANYGYTF
TGTGCCAGCAGCCTCTACTGGAACATAGCCAACTATGGCTACACCTTC
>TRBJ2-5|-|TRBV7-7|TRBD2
CASSLGLAREETQYF
TGTGCCAGCAGCTTAGGACTAGCGAGGGAAGAGACCCAGTACTTC
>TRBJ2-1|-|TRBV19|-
CASNVGGLGNEQFF
TGTGCCAGTAACGTGGGGGGGCTGGGTAATGAGCAGTTCTTC
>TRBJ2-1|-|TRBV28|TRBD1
CASSLQGTGSREQFF
TGTGCCAGCAGTTTACAAGGGACAGGGTCCAGGGAGCAGTTCTTC
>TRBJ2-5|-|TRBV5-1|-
CASSAIETQYF
TGCGCCAGCAGCGCTATAGAGACCCAGTACTTC
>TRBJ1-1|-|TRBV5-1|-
CASSLGGGNTEAFF
TGCGCCAGCAGCTTGGGAGGGGGAAACACTGAAGCTTTCTTT
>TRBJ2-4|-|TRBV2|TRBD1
CASGTTGELGIQYF
TGTGCCAGCGGAACGACAGGGGAGTTGGGCATTCAGTACTTC
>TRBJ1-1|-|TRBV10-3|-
CAIRDPLNTEAFF
TGTGCCATCAGGGACCCCTTGAACACTGAAGCTTTCTTT
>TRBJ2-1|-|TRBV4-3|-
CASSQEAEGLAYNEQFF
TGCGCCAGCAGCCAAGAGGCCGAAGGGCTAGCCTACAATGAGCAGTTCTTC